Listed below are T cell receptor beta chains from one sample, sequenced in a study of OX40 agonist ivuxolimab in advanced cancers. TCRdb keeps only in-frame clones here, not all; method: immunoSEQ multiplex PCR. The top ten clones hold around 0.3% of a sample with 100,000 or so clones, around 90% of them seen once. Sequenced material: CD4+ or CD8+ T cells sorted from blood, taken in a trial of the OX40 agonist ivuxolimab. These receptors were obtained from an adult with an advanced solid tumor such as melanoma, head and neck, liver or kidney cancer. Both conserved end residues are part of each CDR3. A D gene is named only where the DNA matches it firmly. Only part of the rows carry a size: once, few, many, or a class if the clone is expanded.

cdr3_length	j_call	clone_size	d_call	v_call	cdr3_aa	cdr3_nt
14	TRBJ1-5	NA	TRBD1	TRBV5-4	CASSLTAGGQPQHF	TGTGCCAGCAGCTTGACGGCAGGGGGTCAGCCCCAGCATTTT
15	TRBJ1-3	NA	NA	TRBV19	CASSTGQHSGNTIYF	TGTGCCAGTAGTACCGGACAACACTCTGGAAACACCATATATTTT
15	TRBJ1-5	NA	NA	TRBV7-2	CASRGGGNSNQPQHF	TGTGCCAGCAGGGGGGGTGGGAATAGCAATCAGCCCCAGCATTTT
15	TRBJ1-2	NA	NA	TRBV2	CASSARSQGRGGYTF	TGTGCCAGCAGTGCTCGCTCTCAGGGTCGTGGCGGCTACACCTTC
15	TRBJ2-2	NA	TRBD2	TRBV15	CATRSGGYNTGELFF	TGTGCCACCAGGAGCGGGGGCTACAACACCGGGGAGCTGTTTTTT
15	TRBJ1-5	once	TRBD1	TRBV5-6	CASSVGGAGNQPQHF	TGTGCCAGCAGCGTAGGGGGCGCGGGCAATCAGCCCCAGCATTTT
15	TRBJ1-1	NA	NA	TRBV9	CASSERGLLNTEAFF	TGTGCCAGCAGCGAGAGGGGACTATTGAACACTGAAGCTTTCTTT
13	TRBJ1-2	NA	TRBD1	TRBV2	CASNPGGNYGYTF	TGTGCCAGCAATCCAGGGGGGAACTATGGCTACACCTTC
15	TRBJ1-6	once	NA	TRBV6-1	CASSASDGYNSPLHF	TGTGCCAGCAGTGCATCCGATGGTTATAATTCACCCCTCCACTTT
17	TRBJ2-7	NA	TRBD2	TRBV5-1	CASSPTGGRVGTYEQYF	TGCGCCAGCAGCCCCACGGGGGGAAGGGTTGGAACCTACGAGCAGTACTTC
15	TRBJ2-3	NA	NA	TRBV27	CASSSRDFSTDTQYF	TGTGCCAGCAGTTCCCGGGACTTTAGCACAGATACGCAGTATTTT
15	TRBJ2-3	NA	TRBD1	TRBV5-4	CASSPGTGFRDTQYF	TGTGCCAGCAGCCCCGGGACAGGGTTCCGCGATACGCAGTATTTT
16	TRBJ2-7	NA	TRBD1	TRBV7-9	CASSLGMDRVPYEQYF	TGTGCCAGCAGCTTAGGTATGGACAGGGTCCCCTACGAGCAGTACTTC
12	TRBJ1-4	NA	NA	TRBV28	CASSSLGGKLFF	TGTGCCAGCAGTTCGCTCGGGGGAAAACTGTTTTTT
12	TRBJ2-5	NA	NA	TRBV6-1	CASKRGGETQYF	TGTGCCAGCAAGAGGGGTGGGGAGACCCAGTACTTC
15	TRBJ2-1	NA	TRBD2	TRBV7-3	CASSQSSGGATEQFF	TGTGCCAGCAGCCAGAGTAGCGGGGGGGCCACTGAGCAGTTCTTC
16	TRBJ2-5	NA	TRBD2	TRBV10-2	CASSETISGGQKTQYF	TGCGCCAGCAGTGAGACTATTTCGGGGGGGCAGAAGACCCAGTACTTC
14	TRBJ2-7	few	TRBD1	TRBV6-6	CASSYQGQGGEQYF	TGTGCCAGCAGTTACCAAGGACAGGGTGGGGAGCAGTACTTC
15	TRBJ2-7	NA	NA	TRBV7-9	CASSLSAGVNYEQYF	TGTGCCAGCAGCTTATCGGCAGGGGTCAACTACGAGCAGTACTTC
14	TRBJ1-5	NA	NA	TRBV6-5	CASGETVSNQPQHF	TGTGCCAGCGGGGAGACAGTTAGCAATCAGCCCCAGCATTTT
15	TRBJ2-7	NA	TRBD1	TRBV6-5	CASSYRRDRAHEQYF	TGTGCCAGCAGTTACCGCCGGGACAGGGCGCACGAGCAGTACTTC
14	TRBJ2-6	few	NA	TRBV7-6	CASSGHSGANVLTF	TGTGCCAGCAGCGGACACTCTGGGGCCAACGTCCTGACTTTC
16	TRBJ1-5	NA	NA	TRBV6-6	CASSQLTATSNQPQHF	TGTGCCAGCAGTCAACTAACAGCGACTAGCAATCAGCCCCAGCATTTT